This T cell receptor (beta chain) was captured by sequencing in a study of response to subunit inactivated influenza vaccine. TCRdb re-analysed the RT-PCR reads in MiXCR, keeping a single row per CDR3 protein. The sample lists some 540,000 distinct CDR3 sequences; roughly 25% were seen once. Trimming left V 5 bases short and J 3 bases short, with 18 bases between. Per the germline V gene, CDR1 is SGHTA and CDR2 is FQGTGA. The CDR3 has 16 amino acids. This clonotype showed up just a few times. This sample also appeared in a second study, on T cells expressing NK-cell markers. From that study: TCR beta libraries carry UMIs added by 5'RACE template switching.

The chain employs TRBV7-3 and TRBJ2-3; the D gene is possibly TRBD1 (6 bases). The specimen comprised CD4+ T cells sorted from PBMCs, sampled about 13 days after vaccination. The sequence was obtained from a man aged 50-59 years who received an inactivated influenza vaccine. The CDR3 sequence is CASSAGDGRRTDTQYF. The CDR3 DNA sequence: TGTGCCAGCAGCGCAGGGGACGGTAGAAGGACAGATACGCAGTATTTT.